One and the same sample provided the 3 T cell receptor beta chains below, sequenced in a study of shared clonotypes between healthy human individuals. CD8 cells regarded as naive lacked CD45RO, were positively chosen for CCR7, and omitted terminally differentiated effector memory CD45RA+ cells. Profiled with immunoSEQ multiplex PCR; TCRdb holds only in-frame clones, not every one. The data show about 590,000 clones, less than 97% seen once. The sample taken for sequencing was naive CD8+ T cells sorted from blood. The origin of the receptors is a woman in her 30s in good health.

This rearrangement joins TRBV25-1 to TRBJ2-7, with TRBD2 matching 7 bases. The germline CDR1 and CDR2 sequences are MGHDK and SYGVNS. The CDR3 has 16 residues. V shed 4 bases, J shed 1 base, and the junction held 10 bases outside the gene matches. In DNA form, the CDR3 reads TGTGCCAGCAGTGGGGGCGGGGGATACCTATCCTACGAGCAGTACTTC. As protein: CASSGGGGYLSYEQYF.

J is TRBJ2-1 and V is TRBV10-1; possibly TRBD2 for D (5 bases). CDR1 and CDR2 (germline): WNHNN, SYGVQD (reference sequence). The CDR3 contains 15 residues. V shed 4 bases and J shed 9 bases, with 19 bases lying between them. The CDR3 DNA reads as TGCGCCAGCAGTGGGGATCGTAACGGGAACGGTGAGCAGTTCTTC. Residues: CASSGDRNGNGEQFF.

Written as DNA, the CDR3 is TGTGCCAGCAGCTGGGGAGTGGGAGAAAAACTGTTTTTT. Translation: CASSWGVGEKLFF. The chain employs TRBV7-6 and TRBJ1-4; the D is unclear. Germline V gene sequence: CDR1 SGHVS, CDR2 FNYEAQ. Trimming stripped 4 bases from V and 8 bases from J, with 11 bases between. The CDR3 runs 13 residues.